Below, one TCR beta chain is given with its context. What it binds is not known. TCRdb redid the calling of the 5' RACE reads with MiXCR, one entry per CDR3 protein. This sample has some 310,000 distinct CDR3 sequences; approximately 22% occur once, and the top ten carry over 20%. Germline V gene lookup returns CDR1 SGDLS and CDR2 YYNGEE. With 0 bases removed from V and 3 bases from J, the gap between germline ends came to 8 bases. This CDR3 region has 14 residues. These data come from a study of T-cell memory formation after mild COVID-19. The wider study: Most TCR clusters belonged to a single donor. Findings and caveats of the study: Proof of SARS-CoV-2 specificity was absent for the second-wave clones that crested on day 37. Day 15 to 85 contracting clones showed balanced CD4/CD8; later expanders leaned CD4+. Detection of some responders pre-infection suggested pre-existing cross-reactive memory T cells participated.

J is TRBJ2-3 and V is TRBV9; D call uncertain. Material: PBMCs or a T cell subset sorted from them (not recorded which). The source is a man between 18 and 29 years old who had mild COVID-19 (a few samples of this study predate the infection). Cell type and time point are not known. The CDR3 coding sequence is TGTGCCAGCAGCGTAGCGCCAGAAACAGATACGCAGTATTTT. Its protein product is CASSVAPETDTQYF.